These 14 T cell receptor beta chains were sequenced from one sample in a study of blood T cell repertoires in COVID-19. This table comes from immunoSEQ multiplex PCR, and its TCRdb copy is limited to in-frame clones, with some not included. The profile shows 200,000 to 250,000 clones, 85% of them singletons. The source material was peripheral blood. The receptors come from a woman aged 55-70 years with active or convalescent COVID-19.

This rearrangement joins TRBV24-1 to TRBJ2-1; maybe TRBD2 (7 bases). Deletions cut 3 bases from V and 7 bases from J, with 15 bases between. This CDR3 region has 15 residues. Germline CDR1 and CDR2: KGHDR and SFDVKD. CDR3 nucleotide sequence: TGTGCCACCAGTGATACCGGGGGGCCGTTGAATGAGCAGTTCTTC. Amino acid sequence: CATSDTGGPLNEQFF.

The chain has TRBV27 and TRBJ2-7; possibly TRBD2 for D (6 bases). V was pared by 5 bases and J by 2 bases, with 13 bases between. This CDR3 spans 14 amino acids. The germline gives CDR1 MNHEY, CDR2 SMNVEV (reference sequence). CDR3 residues: CASSLSGLAYEQYF. The DNA for the CDR3 is TGTGCCAGCAGTCTCTCGGGACTCGCCTACGAGCAGTACTTC.

This clone was detected once. The chain recombines TRBV29-1 with TRBJ2-1, with 9 bases that match TRBD2. V gave up 7 bases and J gave up 0 bases; unmatched junction bases: 1. Germline V gives CDR1 SQVTM, CDR2 ANQGSEA. The CDR3 totals 13 residues. CDR3 DNA: TGCAGCGGTAGCGGGGGCTCCTACAATGAGCAGTTCTTC. Residues: CSGSGGSYNEQFF.

The V gene is TRBV11-3, the J gene TRBJ2-7, with 7 nucleotides matching TRBD1. J gave up 7 bases and V 4 bases, and 13 bases lay outside the gene matches. Germline-derived CDR1 and CDR2 are SGHNT and YENEEA. This CDR3 contains 15 residues. The CDR3 nucleotides are TGTGCCAGCAGCTCCTCCGGGACAGCTTCTTTGGAGCAGTACTTC. Protein product: CASSSSGTASLEQYF. Combining the CDR3 with reference TRBV11-3 and TRBJ2-7 gives the whole variable domain EAGVVQSPRYKIIEKKQPVAFWCNPISGHNTLYWYLQNLGQGPELLIRYENEEAVDDSQLPKDRFSAERLKGVDSTLKIQPAELGDSAVYLCASSSSGTASLEQYFGPGTRLTVT.

J is TRBJ1-5 and V is TRBV28; no clear D gene. The CDR3 contains 14 residues. V dropped 7 bases and J dropped 6 bases, with 16 bases sitting between them. Germline assignment: CDR1 MDHEN and CDR2 SYDVKM. The CDR3 DNA follows: TGTGCCAGCACCTACGTCCCTACGGGTCAGCCCCAGCATTTT. This codes for CASTYVPTGQPQHF. Looking up the rest from reference TRBV28 and TRBJ1-5 gives the full variable domain: DVKVTQSSRYLVKRTGEKVFLECVQDMDHENMFWYRQDPGLGLRLIYFSYDVKMKEKGDIPEGYSVSREKKERFSLILESASTNQTSMYLCASTYVPTGQPQHFGDGTRLSIL.

In DNA form, the CDR3 reads TGTGCCACCAGTGACCCTCGGACAGGGGGCCTGGAGACCCAGTACTTC. Encoded protein: CATSDPRTGGLETQYF. This chain links TRBV24-1 with TRBJ2-5; 11 nucleotides line up with TRBD1. The CDR3 totals 16 residues. V shed 4 bases, J shed 5 bases, and the junction held 8 bases outside the gene matches. Per germline, CDR1 KGHDR and CDR2 SFDVKD.

The chain uses TRBV10-1 and TRBJ2-1; 11 positions agree with TRBD2. Germline CDR1 and CDR2: WNHNN and SYGVQD (reference sequence). The CDR3 has 15 residues. Losses at the gene ends were 3 bases for V and 4 bases for J; bases not matched to a gene: 2. The CDR3: CASSELAGVYNEQFF. The CDR3 DNA reads TGCGCCAGCAGTGAACTAGCGGGAGTTTACAATGAGCAGTTCTTC.

In its sample, this clone was seen a few times. This sequence joins TRBV10-2 and TRBJ1-5; TRBD1 might be the D (6 bases). Germline V gives CDR1 WSHSY, CDR2 SAAADI. V was cut by 0 bases and J by 5 bases, with 14 bases left in between. The CDR3 has 16 residues. The CDR3 nucleotides read TGCGCCAGCAGTGAGTCAGCAGGTGGGGGCTATCAGCCCCAGCATTTT. It is translated as CASSESAGGGYQPQHF.

The V and J genes are TRBV24-1 and TRBJ2-1, with TRBD2 identical over 12 bases. The CDR3 is 19 residues long. Germline CDR1 and CDR2: KGHDR and SFDVKD. V lost 3 bases, J lost 2 bases, and 10 bases stayed unmatched. Here the CDR3 reads CATSDPSRTSGTAYNEQFF. DNA for the CDR3: TGTGCCACCAGTGATCCCTCCCGGACTAGCGGGACAGCCTACAATGAGCAGTTCTTC.

Notes on this clone: Mismatch with germline at one junction end may stem from a read error. V and J are TRBV3-1 (or the pseudogene TRBV3-2) and TRBJ2-5, with TRBD1 matching over 8 bases. Germline CDR1 is LGHDT and CDR2 is YNNKEL (reference sequence). CDR3 length: 12 amino acids. The CDR3 sequence: CASSQGRQGNNF. CDR3 in DNA: TGTGCCAGCAGCCAAGGTCGACAGGGGAATAACTTC.

This sequence joins TRBV3-1 (or the pseudogene TRBV3-2) and TRBJ1-6; D gene unclear. Germline V gene lookup returns CDR1 LGHDT and CDR2 YNNKEL (reference sequence). This CDR3 spans 15 amino acids. V was trimmed by 2 bases and J by 3 bases, leaving 8 bases between them. The chain's CDR3 is CASSQTDGYNSPLHF. CDR3 coding DNA: TGTGCCAGCAGCCAAACAGACGGCTATAATTCACCCCTCCACTTT.

The CDR3 sequence is CASSFGMTGKTDTQYF. For the CDR3, the DNA is TGTGCCAGCAGTTTCGGAATGACAGGGAAGACAGATACGCAGTATTTT. The rearrangement links TRBV27 to TRBJ2-3; 7 nucleotides agree with TRBD1. Germline CDR1 and CDR2: MNHEY and SMNVEV (reference sequence). Trimming at V came to 3 bases and at J to 3 bases, leaving 9 bases not matched to a gene. The CDR3 has 16 residues.

This clone was recorded many times. The chain employs TRBV2 and TRBJ2-1; TRBD2 matches 9 bases. The J segment lost 12 bases and the V segment lost 8 bases, leaving 5 bases of the junction unmatched. In germline, CDR1 is SNHLY, CDR2 FYNNEI. The CDR3 sequence is 11 residues long. CDR3 protein: CASGSGSGQFF. The CDR3 DNA sequence: TGTGCCAGCGGTAGCGGGAGTGGGCAGTTCTTC.

This clone has just one count. The chain couples TRBV18 to TRBJ2-5, with 11 positions matching TRBD1. The CDR3 is 15 residues long. V was clipped by 4 bases and J by 1 base; unmatched bases: 2. The germline V gene has CDR1 KGHSH and CDR2 LQKENI. The CDR3 here is CASSRDRGSQETQYF. The CDR3 coding sequence is TGTGCCAGCTCACGGGACAGGGGGTCCCAAGAGACCCAGTACTTC.